Listed below are T cell receptor beta chains from one sample, sequenced in a study of preoperative IRX-2 immunotherapy in early breast cancer. Only in-frame clones appear in the TCRdb table, and some are missing; sequencing was by immunoSEQ multiplex PCR. In the table there are approximately 96,000 clones, 80% to 90% of which are singletons. Source: tumor tissue, taken after IRX-2 immunotherapy. The receptors derive from a human donor with breast cancer. CDR3s include the opening cysteine and the closing phenylalanine or tryptophan. The D gene is left open where the match is weak. The listing skips clone size in some rows; elsewhere it reads once, few, many or a size class.

j_gene	abundance	len	d_gene	v_gene	CDR3aa	CDR3nt
TRBJ1-1	.	18	.	TRBV5-1	CASSLTTLVAPLNTEAFF	TGCGCCAGCAGCTTGACTACGTTAGTTGCTCCCCTGAACACTGAAGCTTTCTTT
TRBJ1-3	.	15	.	TRBV2	CASAGTSDSGNTIYF	TGTGCCAGCGCCGGGACATCCGATTCTGGAAACACCATATATTTT
TRBJ1-5	.	15	.	TRBV22-1	CASSLYATGDQPQHF	TGTGCCAGCAGTTTATATGCGACAGGGGATCAGCCCCAGCATTTT
TRBJ1-2	.	15	TRBD1	TRBV18	CASSPATGVSSGYTF	TGTGCCAGCTCACCAGCCACAGGGGTATCTTCTGGCTACACCTTC
TRBJ2-7	.	13	.	TRBV18	CASSPISTGEQYF	TGTGCCAGCTCACCAATAAGCACGGGCGAGCAGTACTTC
TRBJ2-2	.	14	.	TRBV15	CATSRERSTGELFF	TGTGCCACCAGCAGAGAAAGGAGCACCGGGGAGCTGTTTTTT
TRBJ2-7	.	16	.	TRBV6-4	CASSYSSGRGSYEQYF	TGTGCCAGCAGTTACTCTTCAGGGAGGGGGTCCTACGAGCAGTACTTC
TRBJ1-1	.	14	.	TRBV19	CASSSRMGSTEAFF	TGTGCCAGTAGTTCGCGCATGGGATCAACTGAAGCTTTCTTT
TRBJ1-1	.	15	.	TRBV6-8	CASSYGPGAGGRAFF	TGTGCCAGCAGTTACGGTCCGGGGGCTGGGGGACGAGCTTTCTTT
TRBJ1-2	.	15	.	TRBV6-8	CASMGGAKGSDGYTF	TGTGCCAGCATGGGGGGGGCAAAGGGTTCGGATGGCTACACCTTC
TRBJ1-1	few	14	.	TRBV6-8	CASSYSVVSAEAFF	TGTGCCAGCAGTTACTCGGTGGTTTCCGCTGAAGCTTTCTTT
TRBJ1-2	.	15	TRBD1	TRBV19	CASSIREGQGWGYTF	TGTGCCAGTAGTATACGAGAGGGACAGGGATGGGGCTACACCTTC
TRBJ2-3	.	13	TRBD1	TRBV29-1	CSVKTGGQDTQYF	TGCAGCGTCAAGACAGGGGGTCAAGATACGCAGTATTTT
TRBJ2-7	.	14	TRBD2	TRBV19	CASSMTSGRHEQYF	TGTGCCAGTAGTATGACTAGCGGGAGGCACGAGCAGTACTTC
TRBJ2-1	few	14	.	TRBV11-3	CASSPRGGVNEQFF	TGTGCCAGCAGCCCCCGAGGGGGGGTGAATGAGCAGTTCTTC
TRBJ1-4	.	14	.	TRBV19	CASRKTGTNEKLFF	TGTGCCAGTAGGAAGACTGGGACTAATGAAAAACTGTTTTTT
TRBJ1-6	.	17	.	TRBV14	CASSQDRRGTYNSPLHF	TGTGCCAGCAGCCAAGATCGGAGGGGCACCTATAATTCACCCCTCCACTTT
TRBJ2-7	.	12	.	TRBV28	CASSLYFYEQYF	TGTGCCAGCAGTTTATACTTTTACGAGCAGTACTTC
TRBJ1-4	.	14	.	TRBV19	CASSIGVTNEKLFF	TGTGCCAGTAGTATTGGGGTAACTAATGAAAAACTGTTTTTT
TRBJ2-7	.	14	TRBD2	TRBV6-8	CASSLAGGYYEQYF	TGTGCCAGCAGTTTAGCGGGAGGGTACTACGAGCAGTACTTC
TRBJ1-4	.	18	.	TRBV19	CASRLRDQLVATNEKLFF	TGTGCCAGTAGGCTCCGGGACCAACTGGTTGCAACTAATGAAAAACTGTTTTTT
TRBJ1-5	many	14	.	TRBV6-8	CASSYFVANQPQHF	TGTGCCAGCAGTTATTTTGTCGCCAATCAGCCCCAGCATTTT